Below, one T cell receptor beta chain is given with its context. Its antigen remains unknown. The germline gives CDR1 LGHNA, CDR2 YSLEER. CDR3 length: 15 amino acids. V lost 1 base to trimming and J lost 10 bases; unmatched junction nucleotides: 8. Generated by immunoSEQ multiplex PCR, the TCRdb table keeps only in-frame clones and is missing some. Of around 50,000 clones detected, about four fifths appear once; the ten largest clones hold 5.4%. This sample is drawn from a study of vaccination effects on CD4 cells after COVID-19. Investigators separated out CD4+ T cells once about eleven days of culture had passed. The person was diagnosed with PCR-confirmed SARS-CoV-2 infection between March and December 2020. BNT162b2 vaccine or mRNA-1273 vaccine was given to participants in two doses.

The sample was CD4+ T cells from PBMCs cultured without peptide, taken after COVID-19 vaccination. The clonotype comes from a human donor who had a prior SARS-CoV-2 infection. V gene TRBV4-3 combines with J gene TRBJ2-3; 10 bases match TRBD1. The CDR3 region has the DNA TGCGCCAGCAGCCAAGGGACAGGGGGTAATGGAGCGCAGTATTTT. Translating gives CASSQGTGGNGAQYF.